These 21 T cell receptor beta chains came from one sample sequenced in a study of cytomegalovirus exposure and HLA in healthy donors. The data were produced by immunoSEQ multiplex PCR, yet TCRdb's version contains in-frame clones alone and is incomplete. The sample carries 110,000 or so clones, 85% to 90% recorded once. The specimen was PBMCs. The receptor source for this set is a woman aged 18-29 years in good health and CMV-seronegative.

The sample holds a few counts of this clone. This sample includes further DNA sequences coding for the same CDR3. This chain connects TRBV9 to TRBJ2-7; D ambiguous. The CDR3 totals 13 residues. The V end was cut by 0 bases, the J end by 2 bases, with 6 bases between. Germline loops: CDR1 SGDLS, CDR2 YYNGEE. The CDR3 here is CASSVDSTYEQYF. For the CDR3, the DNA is TGTGCCAGCAGCGTAGACAGTACCTACGAGCAGTACTTC.

CDR3 nucleotide sequence: TGTGCCAGCTTGTGGGAGAGGGACACTGAAGCTTTCTTT. Its translation is CASLWERDTEAFF. V usage is TRBV18 and J usage is TRBJ1-1; D unclear. Germline V gene sequence: CDR1 KGHSH, CDR2 LQKENI. The V gene lost 7 bases and the J gene lost 3 bases, with 12 bases spanning the gap. The CDR3 consists of 13 residues.

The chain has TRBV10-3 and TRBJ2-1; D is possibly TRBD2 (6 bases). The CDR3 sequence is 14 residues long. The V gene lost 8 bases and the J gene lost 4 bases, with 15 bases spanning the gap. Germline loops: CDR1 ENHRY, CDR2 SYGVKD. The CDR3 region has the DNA TGTGCCATCGCGACGGCTAGCGAATACAATGAGCAGTTCTTC. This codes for CAIATASEYNEQFF.

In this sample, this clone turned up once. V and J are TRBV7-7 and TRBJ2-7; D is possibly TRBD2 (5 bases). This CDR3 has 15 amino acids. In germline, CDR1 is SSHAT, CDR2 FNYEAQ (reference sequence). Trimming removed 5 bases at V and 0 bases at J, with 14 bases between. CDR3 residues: CASSKEGGSSYEQYF. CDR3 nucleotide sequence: TGTGCCAGCAGCAAAGAGGGTGGAAGCTCCTACGAGCAGTACTTC.

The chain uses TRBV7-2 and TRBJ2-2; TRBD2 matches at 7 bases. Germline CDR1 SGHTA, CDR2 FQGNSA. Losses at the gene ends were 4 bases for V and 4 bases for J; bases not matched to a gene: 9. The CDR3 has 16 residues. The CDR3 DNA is TGTGCCAGCAGCTCCGGTGCTGGGAGGGCCACCGGGGAGCTGTTTTTT. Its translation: CASSSGAGRATGELFF.

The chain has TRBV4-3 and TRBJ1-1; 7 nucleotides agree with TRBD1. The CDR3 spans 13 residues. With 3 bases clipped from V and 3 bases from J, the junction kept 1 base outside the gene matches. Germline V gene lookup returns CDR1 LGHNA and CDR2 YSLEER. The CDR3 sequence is CASSQTGYTEAFF. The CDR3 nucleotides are TGCGCCAGCAGCCAGACAGGGTACACTGAAGCTTTCTTT.

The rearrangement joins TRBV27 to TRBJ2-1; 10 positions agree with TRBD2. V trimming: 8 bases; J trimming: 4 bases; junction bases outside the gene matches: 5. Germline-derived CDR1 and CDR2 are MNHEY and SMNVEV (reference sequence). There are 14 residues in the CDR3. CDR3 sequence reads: CASQREGAYNEQFF. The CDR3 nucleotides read TGTGCCAGCCAGCGGGAGGGGGCTTACAATGAGCAGTTCTTC.

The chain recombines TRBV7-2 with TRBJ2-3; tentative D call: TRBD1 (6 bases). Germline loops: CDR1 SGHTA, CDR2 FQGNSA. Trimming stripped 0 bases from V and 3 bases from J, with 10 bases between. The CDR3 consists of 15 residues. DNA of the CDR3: TGTGCCAGCAGCTTAGCTCTGGGGACAACAGATACGCAGTATTTT. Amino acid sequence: CASSLALGTTDTQYF.

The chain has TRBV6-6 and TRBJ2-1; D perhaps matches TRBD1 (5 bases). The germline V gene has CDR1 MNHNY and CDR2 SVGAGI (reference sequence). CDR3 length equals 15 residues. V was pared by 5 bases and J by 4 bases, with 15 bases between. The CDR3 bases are TGTGCCAGCAGTCCCCGTGACAGCCGTTACAATGAGCAGTTCTTC. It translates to CASSPRDSRYNEQFF.

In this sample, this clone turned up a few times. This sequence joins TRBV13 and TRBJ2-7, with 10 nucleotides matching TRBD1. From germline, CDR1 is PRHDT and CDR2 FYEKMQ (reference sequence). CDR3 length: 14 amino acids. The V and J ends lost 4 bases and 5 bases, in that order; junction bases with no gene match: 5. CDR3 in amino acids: CASSSRDRGHEQYF. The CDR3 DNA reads TGTGCCAGCAGCTCCCGGGACAGGGGCCACGAGCAGTACTTC.

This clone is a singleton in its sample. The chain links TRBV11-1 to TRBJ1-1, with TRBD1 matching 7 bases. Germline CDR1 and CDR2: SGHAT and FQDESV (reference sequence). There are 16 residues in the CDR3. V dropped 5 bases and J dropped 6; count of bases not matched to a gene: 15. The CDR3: CASSRPKNRGVAEAFF. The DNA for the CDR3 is TGTGCCAGCAGCCGACCAAAAAACAGGGGAGTGGCTGAAGCTTTCTTT.

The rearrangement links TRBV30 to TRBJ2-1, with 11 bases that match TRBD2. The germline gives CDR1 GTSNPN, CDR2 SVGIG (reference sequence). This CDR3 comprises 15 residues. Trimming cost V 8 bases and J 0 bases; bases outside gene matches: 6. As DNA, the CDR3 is TGTGCCGGGACTAGCGGTTTGAGCTCCTACAATGAGCAGTTCTTC. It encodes CAGTSGLSSYNEQFF.

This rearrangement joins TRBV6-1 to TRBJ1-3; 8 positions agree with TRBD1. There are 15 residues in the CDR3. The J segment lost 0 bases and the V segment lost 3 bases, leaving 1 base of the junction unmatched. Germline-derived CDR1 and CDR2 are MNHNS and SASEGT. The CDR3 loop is CASSEGQVSGNTIYF. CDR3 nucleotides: TGTGCCAGCAGTGAGGGACAGGTCTCTGGAAACACCATATATTTT.

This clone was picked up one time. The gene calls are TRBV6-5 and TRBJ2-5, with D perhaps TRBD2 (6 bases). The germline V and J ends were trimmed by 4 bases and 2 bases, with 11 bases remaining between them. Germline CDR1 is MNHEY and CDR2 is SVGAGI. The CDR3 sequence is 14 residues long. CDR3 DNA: TGTGCCAGCAGTTTCCAGACTAGTCAAGAGACCCAGTACTTC. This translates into CASSFQTSQETQYF.

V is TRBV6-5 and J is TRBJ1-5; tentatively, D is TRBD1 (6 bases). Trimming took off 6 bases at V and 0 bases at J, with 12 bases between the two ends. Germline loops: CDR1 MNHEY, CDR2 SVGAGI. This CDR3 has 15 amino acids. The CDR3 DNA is TGTGCCAGCAGCCCCCACAGGGATAGCAATCAGCCCCAGCATTTT. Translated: CASSPHRDSNQPQHF.

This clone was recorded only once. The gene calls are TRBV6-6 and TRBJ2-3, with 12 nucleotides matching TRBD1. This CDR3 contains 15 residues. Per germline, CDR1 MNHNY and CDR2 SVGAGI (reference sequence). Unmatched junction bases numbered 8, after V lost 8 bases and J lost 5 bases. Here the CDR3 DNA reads TGTGCCAGCGGGGGGGGACAGGGGGCGCAAGATACGCAGTATTTT. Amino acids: CASGGGQGAQDTQYF.

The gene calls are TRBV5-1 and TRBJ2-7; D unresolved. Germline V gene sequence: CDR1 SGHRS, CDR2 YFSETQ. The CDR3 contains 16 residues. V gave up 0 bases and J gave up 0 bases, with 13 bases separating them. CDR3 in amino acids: CASSLAYNPNSYEQYF. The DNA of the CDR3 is TGCGCCAGCAGCTTGGCGTACAACCCGAACTCCTACGAGCAGTACTTC.

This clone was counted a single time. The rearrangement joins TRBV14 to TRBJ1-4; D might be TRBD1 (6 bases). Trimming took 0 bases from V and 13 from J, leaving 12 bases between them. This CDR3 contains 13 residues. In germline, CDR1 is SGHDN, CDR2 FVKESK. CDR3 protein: CASSQDHGGRLFF. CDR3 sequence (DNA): TGTGCCAGCAGCCAAGATCACGGGGGGCGACTGTTTTTT.

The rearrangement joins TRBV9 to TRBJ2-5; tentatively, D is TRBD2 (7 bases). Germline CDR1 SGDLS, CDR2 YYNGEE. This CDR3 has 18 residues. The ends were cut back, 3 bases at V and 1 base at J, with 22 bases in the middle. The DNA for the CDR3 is TGTGCCAGCAGCGACCCTGGGGTGGGGGGGCCCCTCCAAGAGACCCAGTACTTC. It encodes CASSDPGVGGPLQETQYF.

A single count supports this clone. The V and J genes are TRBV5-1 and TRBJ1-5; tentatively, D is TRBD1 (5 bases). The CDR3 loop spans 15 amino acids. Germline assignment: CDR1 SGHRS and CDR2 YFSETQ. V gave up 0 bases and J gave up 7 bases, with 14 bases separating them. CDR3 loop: CASSLAGSGGQPQHF. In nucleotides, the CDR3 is TGCGCCAGCAGCTTGGCGGGGTCTGGGGGGCAGCCCCAGCATTTT.

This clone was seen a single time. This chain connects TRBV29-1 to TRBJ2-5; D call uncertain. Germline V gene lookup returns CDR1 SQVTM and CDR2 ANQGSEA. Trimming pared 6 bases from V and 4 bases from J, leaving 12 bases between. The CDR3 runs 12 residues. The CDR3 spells CSVIGASETQYF. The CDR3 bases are TGCAGCGTCATAGGAGCTTCAGAGACCCAGTACTTC.